This T cell receptor beta chain was sequenced for a study of cytomegalovirus exposure and HLA in healthy donors. The germline V and J ends were trimmed by 6 bases and 6 bases, with 24 bases remaining between them. The CDR3 is 16 residues long. CDR1 and CDR2 (germline): MDHEN, SYDVKM. Primers: 60 Vbeta forward and 13 Jbeta reverse. Sequenced by immunoSEQ multiplex PCR; TCRdb stores in-frame clones only, minus some. The top ten clones hold roughly 3.5% of a sample with 95,000 to 150,000 clones, about 80% of them seen once. This TCR was sampled from a man aged 35 to 55 in good health and CMV-seronegative. Sequenced: PBMCs. The chain couples TRBV28 to TRBJ2-7, with unresolved D. In DNA, the CDR3 is TGTGCCAGCAGAACGGTATCGCCCACCCGCCCCGGCGAGCAGTACTTC. As protein: CASRTVSPTRPGEQYF.